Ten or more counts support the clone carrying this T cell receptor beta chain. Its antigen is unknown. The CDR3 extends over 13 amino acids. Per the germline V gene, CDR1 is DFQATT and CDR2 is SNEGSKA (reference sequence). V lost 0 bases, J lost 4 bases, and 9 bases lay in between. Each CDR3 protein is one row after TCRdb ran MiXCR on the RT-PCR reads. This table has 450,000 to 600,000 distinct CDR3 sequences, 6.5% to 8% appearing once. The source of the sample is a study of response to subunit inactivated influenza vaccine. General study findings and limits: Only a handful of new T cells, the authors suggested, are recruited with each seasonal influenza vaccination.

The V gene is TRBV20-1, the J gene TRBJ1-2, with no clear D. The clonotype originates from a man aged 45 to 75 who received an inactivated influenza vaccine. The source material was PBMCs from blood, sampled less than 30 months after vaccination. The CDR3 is CSARDYGSYGYTF. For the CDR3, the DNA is TGCAGTGCTAGAGATTACGGATCCTATGGCTACACCTTC.